These 15 T cell receptor beta chains were sequenced from one sample in a study of cytotoxic CD8 clonotypes in ibrutinib-treated CLL (dated by TCRdb to about 2021). Libraries were prepared through the immunoSEQ multiplex PCR assay. This immuneACCESS table, as held by TCRdb, lists in-frame sequences with V and J called but not all clones. Of the missing ones, under half trace to an unresolved V gene in checked studies; the others have no known cause. This sample gives 300,000 or so clones in total; roughly two thirds of them show up just once. The biggest ten clones account for around 6.3% of the sample. This sample comprised PBMCs, obtained after 36 months of ibrutinib treatment. The receptors stem from a human donor with chronic lymphocytic leukemia.

The chain has TRBV18 and TRBJ1-4; possibly TRBD1 for D (5 bases). V lost 2 bases, J lost 0 bases, and 10 bases lay in between. This CDR3 comprises 16 residues. The germline gives CDR1 KGHSH, CDR2 LQKENI. The CDR3 is CASSPIGASTNEKLFF. CDR3 nucleotides: TGTGCCAGCTCACCAATCGGGGCGTCAACTAATGAAAAACTGTTTTTT.

About this clone: Compared with germline, one end of the junction differs, possibly owing to a read error. The chain links TRBV2 to TRBJ2-7; D remains ambiguous. CDR3 length: 11 amino acids. The germline CDR1 and CDR2 sequences are SNHLY and FYNNEI. The CDR3 here is CASSQSGKGNF. The CDR3 DNA follows: TGTGCCAGCAGCCAGAGTGGCAAAGGCAACTTC.

The J gene is TRBJ1-3, the V gene TRBV9; tentatively, D is TRBD1 (6 bases). The germline V gene encodes CDR1 SGDLS and CDR2 YYNGEE. The CDR3 spans 17 residues. V was trimmed by 3 bases and J by 0 bases, leaving 16 bases between them. The DNA for the CDR3 is TGTGCCAGCAGCGCAACACCCGCGGGACACTCTGGAAACACCATATATTTT. This gives the protein CASSATPAGHSGNTIYF.

The chain combines TRBV15 with TRBJ2-5; 8 bases are shared with TRBD1. With 2 bases clipped from V and 3 bases from J, the junction kept 8 bases outside the gene matches. CDR3 length: 16 residues. Looked up from germline, CDR1 is LNHNV and CDR2 is YYDKDF (reference sequence). The CDR3 DNA reads as TGTGCCACCAGCAGAAACGACAGGGGTAGGGAAGAGACCCAGTACTTC. This encodes CATSRNDRGREETQYF.

The chain combines TRBV11-2 with TRBJ2-7; either TRBD1 or TRBD2 may supply D (6 bases each). The CDR3 has 13 amino acids. Trimming took off 1 base at V and 12 bases at J, with 16 bases between the two ends. The germline V gene has CDR1 SGHAT and CDR2 FQNNGV. For the CDR3, the DNA is TGTGCCAGCAGCTTAGGAACGGGGGCGAATCTGTACTTC. Encoded protein: CASSLGTGANLYF. Full variable domain (missing parts from reference TRBV11-2 and TRBJ2-7): EAGVAQSPRYKIIEKRQSVAFWCNPISGHATLYWYQQILGQGPKLLIQFQNNGVVDDSQLPKDRFSAERLKGVDSTLKIQPAKLEDSAVYLCASSLGTGANLYFGPGTRLTVT.

The gene calls are TRBV6-5 and TRBJ2-7, with a tentative D call TRBD2 (6 bases). The CDR3 has 15 residues. Germline V gene data show CDR1 as MNHEY and CDR2 as SVGAGI. V was shortened by 4 bases and J by 3 bases, with 16 bases between the two germline ends. The CDR3, as DNA: TGTGCCAGCAGTTCACCGCCTTACGGGGGCTACGAGCAGTACTTC. Encoded protein: CASSSPPYGGYEQYF.

CDR3 residues: CASSSANTQYF. The CDR3 nucleotides are TGTGCCAGCTCATCGGCCAATACGCAGTATTTT. The chain links TRBV18 to TRBJ2-3; D is unclear. The CDR3 sequence is 11 residues long. The germline V and J ends were trimmed by 5 bases and 7 bases, with 7 bases remaining between them. CDR1 is KGHSH and CDR2 is LQKENI in the germline V gene.

The CDR3 sequence: CASSQAYSPYEQYF. The CDR3 nucleotides read TGCGCCAGCAGCCAAGCGTACAGCCCCTACGAGCAGTACTTC. The chain couples TRBV4-3 to TRBJ2-7; no firm D call. The CDR3 is made up of 14 amino acids. Trimming pared 1 base from V and 2 bases from J, leaving 9 bases between. Germline V CDR1 and CDR2: LGHNA, YSLEER.

V and J are TRBV27 and TRBJ2-1; D unclear. This CDR3 contains 15 residues. The V gene lost 5 bases and the J gene lost 2 bases, with 13 bases spanning the gap. CDR1 and CDR2 (germline): MNHEY, SMNVEV (reference sequence). CDR3 in DNA: TGTGCCAGCAGTATGAGAGGTGGGCCCTACAATGAGCAGTTCTTC. Its protein is CASSMRGGPYNEQFF.

The V gene is TRBV28, the J gene TRBJ2-1; 9 nucleotides agree with TRBD2. This CDR3 is built from 18 residues. The V and J ends lost 3 bases and 7 bases, in that order; junction bases with no gene match: 16. Per the germline V gene, CDR1 is MDHEN and CDR2 is SYDVKM. CDR3 nucleotides: TGTGCCAGCAGTTTCGGGGTTATGGGGACTAGCATCAGGAATGAGCAGTTCTTC. Its translation is CASSFGVMGTSIRNEQFF.

This clone was seen only a few times. The chain employs TRBV7-9 and TRBJ2-3; D unresolved. CDR1 is SEHNR and CDR2 is FQNEAQ in the germline V gene (reference sequence). This CDR3 has 15 amino acids. The ends were cut back, 6 bases at V and 3 bases at J, with 16 bases in the middle. Written as DNA, the CDR3 is TGTGCCAGCAGACCTCGAACAAGCCGGACAGATACGCAGTATTTT. It codes for CASRPRTSRTDTQYF. Full variable domain (remainder filled in from reference TRBV7-9 and TRBJ2-3): DTGVSQNPRHKITKRGQNVTFRCDPISEHNRLYWYRQTLGQGPEFLTYFQNEAQLEKSRLLSDRFSAERPKGSFSTLEIQRTEQGDSAMYLCASRPRTSRTDTQYFGPGTRLTVL.

This sequence joins TRBV11-2 and TRBJ2-1, with TRBD2 identical over 7 bases. CDR1 is SGHAT, CDR2 FQNNGV, per germline. V gave up 1 base and J gave up 4 bases; unmatched junction bases: 4. The CDR3 consists of 15 residues. In DNA form, the CDR3 reads TGTGCCAGCAGCTTAGGTCTAGCGGAATACAATGAGCAGTTCTTC. It translates to CASSLGLAEYNEQFF.

This chain uses TRBV25-1 with TRBJ2-2, with a weak D call TRBD2 (6 bases). The CDR3 consists of 13 residues. Germline V CDR1 and CDR2: MGHDK, SYGVNS. V was trimmed by 6 bases and J by 6 bases, leaving 11 bases between them. The CDR3 coding sequence is TGTGCCAGCAGCAGGGAGGCACCCGGGGAGCTGTTTTTT. As protein: CASSREAPGELFF.

The rearrangement links TRBV11-2 to TRBJ2-7; no clear D gene. The CDR3 sequence is 17 residues long. V was cut by 5 bases and J by 1 base, with 21 bases left in between. In germline, CDR1 is SGHAT, CDR2 FQNNGV. The DNA for the CDR3 is TGTGCCAGCAGCCAAAGCCTGGGTACAGTTGAATCCTACGAGCAGTACTTC. It codes for CASSQSLGTVESYEQYF.

There are a few counts of this clone. The chain links TRBV18 to TRBJ1-5; D gene ambiguous. The V and J ends lost 6 bases and 7 bases respectively, with 10 bases between them. The CDR3 has 12 residues. The germline gives CDR1 KGHSH, CDR2 LQKENI. The CDR3 DNA reads as TGTGCCAGCTCCGAGGACGGGCAGCCCCAGCATTTT. Residues: CASSEDGQPQHF.